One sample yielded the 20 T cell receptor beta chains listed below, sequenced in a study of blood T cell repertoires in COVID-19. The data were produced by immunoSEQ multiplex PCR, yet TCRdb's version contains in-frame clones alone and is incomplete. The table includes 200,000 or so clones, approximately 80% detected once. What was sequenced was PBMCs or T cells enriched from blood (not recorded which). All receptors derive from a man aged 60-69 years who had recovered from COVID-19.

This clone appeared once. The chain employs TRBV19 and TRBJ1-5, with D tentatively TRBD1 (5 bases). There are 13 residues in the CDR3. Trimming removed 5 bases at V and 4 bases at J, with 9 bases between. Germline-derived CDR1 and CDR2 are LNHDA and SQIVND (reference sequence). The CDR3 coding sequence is TGTGCCAGTAGTGGGGGGACGAATCAGCCCCAGCATTTT. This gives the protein CASSGGTNQPQHF. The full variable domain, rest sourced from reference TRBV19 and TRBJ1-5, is DGGITQSPKYLFRKEGQNVTLSCEQNLNHDAMYWYRQDPGQGLRLIYYSQIVNDFQKGDIAEGYSVSREKKESFPLTVTSAQKNPTAFYLCASSGGTNQPQHFGDGTRLSIL.

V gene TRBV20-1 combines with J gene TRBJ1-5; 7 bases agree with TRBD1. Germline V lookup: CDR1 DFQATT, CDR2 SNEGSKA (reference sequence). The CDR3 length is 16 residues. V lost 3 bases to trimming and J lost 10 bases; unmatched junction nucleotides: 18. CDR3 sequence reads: CSASLSGTASTSPQHF. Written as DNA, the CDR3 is TGCAGTGCTAGTTTATCCGGGACAGCATCCACTTCCCCCCAGCATTTT.

The CDR3 nucleotides are TGCGCCAGCAGCCAAGATATGGGGAGCCCTGAAGCTTTCTTT. Its protein product is CASSQDMGSPEAFF. This chain links TRBV4-3 with TRBJ1-1; D gene unclear. Trimming shortened V by 0 bases and J by 6 bases, and 11 bases separated the two germline ends. This CDR3 is 14 amino acids long. The germline gives CDR1 LGHNA, CDR2 YSLEER.

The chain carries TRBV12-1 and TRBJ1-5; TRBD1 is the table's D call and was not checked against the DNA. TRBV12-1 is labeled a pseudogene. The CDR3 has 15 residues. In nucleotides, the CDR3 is TGTGCCAGCAGAACAACCGAGCAGGGGAATCAGCCCCAGCATTTT. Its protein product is CASRTTEQGNQPQHF.

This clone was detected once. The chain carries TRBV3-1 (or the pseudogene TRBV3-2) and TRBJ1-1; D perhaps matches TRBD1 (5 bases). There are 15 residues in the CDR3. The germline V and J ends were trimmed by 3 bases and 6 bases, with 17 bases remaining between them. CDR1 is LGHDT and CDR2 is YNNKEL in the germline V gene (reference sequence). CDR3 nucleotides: TGTGCCAGCAGCCACTTCCTACAGGACGGTCCTGAAGCTTTCTTT. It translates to CASSHFLQDGPEAFF.

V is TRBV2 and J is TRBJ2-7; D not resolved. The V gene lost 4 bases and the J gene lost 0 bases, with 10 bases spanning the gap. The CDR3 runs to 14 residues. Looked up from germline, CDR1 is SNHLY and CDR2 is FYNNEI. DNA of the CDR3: TGTGCCAGCAGTGTGGGCGTGAGCTCCTACGAGCAGTACTTC. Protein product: CASSVGVSSYEQYF.

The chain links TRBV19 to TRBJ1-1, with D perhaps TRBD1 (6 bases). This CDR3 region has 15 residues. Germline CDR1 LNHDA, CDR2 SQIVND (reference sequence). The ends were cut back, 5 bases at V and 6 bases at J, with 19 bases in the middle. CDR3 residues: CASSRRGDGVAEAFF. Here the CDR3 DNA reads TGTGCCAGTAGTCGCAGGGGCGATGGGGTCGCTGAAGCTTTCTTT.

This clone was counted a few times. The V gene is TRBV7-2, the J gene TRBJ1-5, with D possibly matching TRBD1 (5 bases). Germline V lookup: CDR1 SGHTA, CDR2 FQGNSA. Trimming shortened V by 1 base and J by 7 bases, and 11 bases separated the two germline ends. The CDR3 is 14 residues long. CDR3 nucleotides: TGTGCCAGCAGCTTAGGTGGGGGGGGACAGCCCCAGCATTTT. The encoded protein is CASSLGGGGQPQHF.

The CDR3, as DNA: TGCGCCAGCAGCTTGGACGGGGTGGAGACCCAGTACTTC. It encodes CASSLDGVETQYF. The rearrangement links TRBV5-1 to TRBJ2-5, with TRBD2 as a possible D gene (5 bases). Germline CDR1 and CDR2: SGHRS and YFSETQ. The CDR3 has 13 amino acids. V was pared by 0 bases and J by 5 bases, with 8 bases between. Full variable domain (outside the CDR3, taken from reference TRBV5-1 and TRBJ2-5): KAGVTQTPRYLIKTRGQQVTLSCSPISGHRSVSWYQQTPGQGLQFLFEYFSETQRNKGNFPGRFSGRQFSNSRSEMNVSTLELGDSALYLCASSLDGVETQYFGPGTRLLVL.

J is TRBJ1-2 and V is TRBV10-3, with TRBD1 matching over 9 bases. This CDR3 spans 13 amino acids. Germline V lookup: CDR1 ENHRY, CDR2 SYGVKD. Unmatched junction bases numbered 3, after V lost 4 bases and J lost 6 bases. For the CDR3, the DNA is TGTGCCATCAGTGGCACAGGGGGCCATGGCTACACCTTC. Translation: CAISGTGGHGYTF.

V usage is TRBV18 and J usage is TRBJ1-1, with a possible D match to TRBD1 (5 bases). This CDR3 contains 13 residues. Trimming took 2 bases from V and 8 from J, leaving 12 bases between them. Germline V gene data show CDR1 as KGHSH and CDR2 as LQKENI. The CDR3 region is CASSPSAGLEAFF. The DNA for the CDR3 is TGTGCCAGCTCACCATCGGCGGGGCTCGAAGCTTTCTTT.

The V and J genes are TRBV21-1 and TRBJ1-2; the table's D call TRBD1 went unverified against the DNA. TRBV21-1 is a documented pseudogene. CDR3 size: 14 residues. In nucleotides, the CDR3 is TGTGCCAGCAGCGGACCTCGGACAGGGAAAGGCTACACCTTC. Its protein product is CASSGPRTGKGYTF.

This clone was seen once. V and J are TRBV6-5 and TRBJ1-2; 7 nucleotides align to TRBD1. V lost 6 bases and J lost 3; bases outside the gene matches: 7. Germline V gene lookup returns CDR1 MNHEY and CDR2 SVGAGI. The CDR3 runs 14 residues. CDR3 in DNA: TGTGCCAGCAGGCTTAGGACAGGTGACTATGGCTACACCTTC. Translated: CASRLRTGDYGYTF.

The CDR3 reads CASSLTGAAYEQFF. The CDR3 bases are TGCGCCAGCAGCCTTACAGGGGCGGCCTATGAGCAGTTCTTC. The gene calls are TRBV5-1 and TRBJ2-1; 7 positions agree with TRBD1. Germline V lookup: CDR1 SGHRS, CDR2 YFSETQ. The V and J ends lost 4 bases and 8 bases, in that order; junction bases with no gene match: 9. This CDR3 region has 14 residues.

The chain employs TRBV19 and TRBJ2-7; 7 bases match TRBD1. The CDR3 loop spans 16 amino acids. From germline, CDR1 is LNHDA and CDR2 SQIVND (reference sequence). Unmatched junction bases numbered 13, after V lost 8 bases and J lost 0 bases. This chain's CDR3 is CASSDLGQSRSYEQYF. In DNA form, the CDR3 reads TGTGCCAGTTCTGACCTGGGACAGTCCCGCTCCTACGAGCAGTACTTC.

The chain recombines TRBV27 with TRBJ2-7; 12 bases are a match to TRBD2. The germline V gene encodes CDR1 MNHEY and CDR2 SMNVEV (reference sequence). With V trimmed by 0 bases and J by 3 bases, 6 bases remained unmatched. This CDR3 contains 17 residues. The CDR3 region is CASSLSALAGGHYEQYF. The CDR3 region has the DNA TGTGCCAGCAGTTTATCGGCGCTAGCGGGGGGGCACTACGAGCAGTACTTC.

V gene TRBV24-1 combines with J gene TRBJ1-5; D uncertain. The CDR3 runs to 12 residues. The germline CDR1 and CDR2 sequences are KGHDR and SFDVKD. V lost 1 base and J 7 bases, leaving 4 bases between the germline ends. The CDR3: CATSDFGQPQHF. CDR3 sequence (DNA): TGTGCCACCAGTGATTTCGGGCAGCCCCAGCATTTT.

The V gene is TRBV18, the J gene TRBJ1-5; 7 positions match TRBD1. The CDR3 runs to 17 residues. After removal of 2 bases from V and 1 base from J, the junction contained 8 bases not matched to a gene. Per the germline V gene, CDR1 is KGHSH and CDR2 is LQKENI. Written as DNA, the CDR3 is TGTGCCAGCTCACCAGGGATACAGGGGCAGAGCAATCAGCCCCAGCATTTT. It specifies CASSPGIQGQSNQPQHF.

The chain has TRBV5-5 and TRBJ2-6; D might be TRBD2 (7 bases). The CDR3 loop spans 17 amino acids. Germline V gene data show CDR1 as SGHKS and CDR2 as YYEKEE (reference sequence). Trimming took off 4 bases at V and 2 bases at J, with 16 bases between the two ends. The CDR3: CASSHNLGGPGANVLTF. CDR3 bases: TGTGCCAGCAGCCATAATTTGGGGGGGCCTGGGGCCAACGTCCTGACTTTC.

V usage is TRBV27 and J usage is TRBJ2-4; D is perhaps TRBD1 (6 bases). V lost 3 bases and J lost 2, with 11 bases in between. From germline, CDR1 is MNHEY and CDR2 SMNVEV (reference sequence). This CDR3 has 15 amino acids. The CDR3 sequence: CASSFSRGSKNIQYF. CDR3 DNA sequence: TGTGCCAGCAGTTTTTCCAGGGGTTCCAAAAACATTCAGTACTTC.